The entry below gives a single TCR beta chain sequence along with its context. Antigen unknown. This sample was included in a study of cytomegalovirus exposure and HLA in healthy donors. Study results and limitations: The majority of CMV-associated TCR beta chains were reported as apparently HLA-restricted in a later analysis.

The donors gave bone marrow, and they were healthy. The PCR used 60 Vbeta and 13 Jbeta primers. Assay: immunoSEQ multiplex PCR; the TCRdb copy retains only in-frame clones and omits some. With 20,000 to 25,000 clones in the sample, the ten largest clones hold 15% to 20%. Sequencing was performed on PBMCs. The sequence was collected from a male donor in good health and CMV-seropositive.

The CDR3 coding sequence is TGCGCCAGCAGCTCTGGAGACAGGTCCCCCTATGGCTACACCTTC. Its protein product is CASSSGDRSPYGYTF. The J gene is TRBJ1-2, the V gene TRBV5-1, with TRBD1 as a possible D gene (6 bases). Germline V gene lookup returns CDR1 SGHRS and CDR2 YFSETQ. V was cut by 3 bases and J by 4 bases, with 16 bases left in between. The CDR3 extends over 15 amino acids. Full variable domain (rest looked up from reference TRBV5-1 and TRBJ1-2): KAGVTQTPRYLIKTRGQQVTLSCSPISGHRSVSWYQQTPGQGLQFLFEYFSETQRNKGNFPGRFSGRQFSNSRSEMNVSTLELGDSALYLCASSSGDRSPYGYTFGSGTRLTVV.